The next 25 T cell receptor beta chains were all read from a single sample in a study of T cells in Graves' hyperthyroidism and ophthalmopathy. Template material for amplifying TCR beta CDR3 regions consisted of RNA transcripts. First-round RT-PCR with HTBI primers amplified the TCR CDR3 region. TCRdb re-called the multiplex PCR reads through MiXCR, storing one row per CDR3 protein. The sample contains 200,000 to 250,000 distinct CDR3 sequences, 17% of which appear only once. Sequenced material: blood. These receptors originate from a middle-aged man with Graves' hyperthyroidism.

This clonotype occurred many times. This rearrangement joins TRBV19 to TRBJ1-2; D gene unclear. The CDR3 covers 14 residues. Germline V gene sequence: CDR1 LNHDA, CDR2 SQIVND (reference sequence). Trimming removed 7 bases from V and 4 bases from J, with 16 bases in between. CDR3 region: CASIEEPGRYGYTF. CDR3 coding DNA: TGTGCCAGTATTGAGGAACCCGGGCGCTATGGCTACACCTTC.

The table lists this clonotype with many counts. The V gene is TRBV6-1, the J gene TRBJ2-7; D perhaps matches TRBD2 (6 bases). This CDR3 comprises 15 residues. CDR1 and CDR2 (germline): MNHNS, SASEGT. V gave up 1 base and J gave up 2 bases, with 12 bases separating them. The CDR3 loop is CASSEVGRGTYEQYF. CDR3 nucleotide sequence: TGTGCCAGCAGTGAAGTTGGACGGGGGACCTACGAGCAGTACTTC.

V and J are TRBV19 and TRBJ2-3; no definite D call. Per germline, CDR1 LNHDA and CDR2 SQIVND (reference sequence). The CDR3 contains 14 residues. V was shortened by 4 bases and J by 4 bases, with 12 bases between the two germline ends. The CDR3 sequence: CASSSGRHPDTQYF. The DNA for the CDR3 is TGTGCCAGTAGTAGCGGCAGGCACCCAGATACGCAGTATTTT.

CDR3: CASSDGQGNTEAFF. As DNA, the CDR3 is TGTGCCAGCAGTGATGGGCAGGGGAACACTGAAGCTTTCTTT. The rearrangement joins TRBV25-1 to TRBJ1-1, with D perhaps TRBD1 (5 bases). Trimming took off 3 bases at V and 1 base at J, with 9 bases between the two ends. There are 14 residues in the CDR3. From germline, CDR1 is MGHDK and CDR2 SYGVNS.

This clonotype was counted at least ten times. The gene calls are TRBV28 and TRBJ2-5; 7 bases agree with TRBD2. The germline V gene has CDR1 MDHEN and CDR2 SYDVKM. V trimming: 6 bases; J trimming: 5 bases; junction bases outside the gene matches: 12. This CDR3 has 15 amino acids. CDR3 protein: CASSPVGGEGETQYF. The CDR3 nucleotides read TGTGCCAGCAGCCCCGTTGGAGGGGAGGGGGAGACCCAGTACTTC.

This chain links TRBV5-1 with TRBJ2-7; 9 nucleotides line up with TRBD1. Germline V gene lookup returns CDR1 SGHRS and CDR2 YFSETQ. CDR3 length equals 12 residues. The ends lost 8 bases at V and 4 bases at J; junction bases unmatched: 4. The CDR3 protein is CASGQGRYEQYF. CDR3 coding DNA: TGCGCCAGTGGACAGGGGCGGTACGAGCAGTACTTC.

This clonotype was seen a handful of times. V gene TRBV11-3 combines with J gene TRBJ2-3; 7 nucleotides match TRBD2. Germline V gives CDR1 SGHNT, CDR2 YENEEA. This CDR3 has 15 residues. V lost 5 bases to trimming and J lost 0 bases; unmatched junction nucleotides: 5. CDR3: CASSRLASSTDTQYF. The CDR3 DNA reads as TGTGCCAGCAGCCGACTAGCCTCTAGCACAGATACGCAGTATTTT.

This clonotype has at least ten counts. V usage is TRBV28 and J usage is TRBJ2-1; 8 nucleotides align to TRBD1. V shed 4 bases and J 3 bases; nucleotides not matched to a gene: 5. The germline V gene has CDR1 MDHEN and CDR2 SYDVKM. The CDR3 is 15 residues long. CDR3 protein: CASSSGTGNYNEQFF. Here the CDR3 DNA reads TGTGCCAGCAGTTCCGGGACAGGTAACTACAATGAGCAGTTCTTC.

The genes are TRBV20-1 and TRBJ2-1, with D maybe TRBD2 (5 bases). CDR1 is DFQATT and CDR2 is SNEGSKA in the germline V gene (reference sequence). V was shortened by 0 bases and J by 2 bases, with 8 bases between the two germline ends. The CDR3 totals 14 residues. The CDR3 reads CSARDPRAYNEQFF. CDR3 nucleotide sequence: TGCAGTGCTAGAGATCCGAGGGCCTACAATGAGCAGTTCTTC.

The chain has TRBV2 and TRBJ2-1, with a possible D match to TRBD1 (5 bases). From germline, CDR1 is SNHLY and CDR2 FYNNEI. V was clipped by 10 bases and J by 0 bases, with 7 bases between them. The CDR3 has 12 residues. Here the CDR3 DNA reads TGTGCCACCCAGGGCTCCTACAATGAGCAGTTCTTC. Protein sequence: CATQGSYNEQFF.

This clonotype has ten or more counts. The chain combines TRBV7-2 with TRBJ1-3; D is undetermined. Germline V CDR1 and CDR2: SGHTA, FQGNSA. The CDR3 runs to 14 residues. Between the trimmed V and J ends, which lost 5 bases and 4 bases, there was a span of 12 bases. CDR3 sequence (DNA): TGTGCCAGCAGCCTACGGGATACCGGAAACACCATATATTTT. Encoded protein: CASSLRDTGNTIYF.

Ten or more counts support this clonotype. V usage is TRBV5-1 and J usage is TRBJ1-6, with 9 bases fitting TRBD1. Germline assignment: CDR1 SGHRS and CDR2 YFSETQ. V was clipped by 0 bases and J by 2 bases; unmatched bases: 9. This CDR3 region has 19 residues. DNA for the CDR3: TGCGCCAGCAGCTTGGGTGCGGACAGGGGATGGGCCTATAATTCACCCCTCCACTTT. Protein: CASSLGADRGWAYNSPLHF.

This clonotype was recorded many times. The chain couples TRBV28 to TRBJ2-5; tentative D call: TRBD1 (5 bases). The V gene's germline CDR1 is MDHEN and CDR2 SYDVKM. V gave up 10 bases and J gave up 2 bases, with 17 bases separating them. The CDR3 contains 14 residues. CDR3 nucleotide sequence: TGTGCCACCCAAACCACTCAGGGACAAGAGACCCAGTACTTC. Protein: CATQTTQGQETQYF.

This clonotype has just a few counts. The V call is TRBV25-1, the J call TRBJ1-1, with D unresolved. Germline CDR1 and CDR2: MGHDK and SYGVNS. The CDR3 is 14 residues long. V lost 3 bases, J lost 3 bases, and 11 bases lay in between. CDR3 sequence reads: CASSDPSFDTEAFF. CDR3 bases: TGTGCCAGCAGTGACCCAAGTTTCGACACTGAAGCTTTCTTT.

This clonotype was observed a few times. The chain is built from TRBV6-1 and TRBJ2-1; D might be TRBD1 or TRBD2, each matching 5 bases. This CDR3 is built from 13 residues. CDR1 is MNHNS, CDR2 SASEGT, per germline. V lost 3 bases and J lost 4, with 7 bases in between. CDR3 sequence: CASSEGPYNEQFF. The CDR3, as DNA: TGTGCCAGCAGTGAGGGACCGTACAATGAGCAGTTCTTC.

This clonotype was picked up many times. The chain has TRBV10-2 and TRBJ2-3; D possibly corresponds to TRBD2 (5 bases). The CDR3 sequence is 13 residues long. Trimming left V 6 bases short and J 4 bases short, with 11 bases between. Per the germline V gene, CDR1 is WSHSY and CDR2 is SAAADI. Written as DNA, the CDR3 is TGCGCCAGCAGGGGAGACCTGGCAGATACGCAGTATTTT. This gives the protein CASRGDLADTQYF.

This clonotype was counted ten times or more. This chain connects TRBV11-2 to TRBJ2-3, with D unresolved. The V gene lost 0 bases and the J gene lost 8 bases, with 15 bases spanning the gap. Germline V lookup: CDR1 SGHAT, CDR2 FQNNGV. This CDR3 contains 15 residues. The CDR3: CASSLDDQYLGTQYF. The CDR3 DNA reads TGTGCCAGCAGCTTAGATGATCAGTACTTGGGTACGCAGTATTTT.

CDR3 amino acids: CASNPGVGREQYF. CDR3 DNA sequence: TGTGCCAGCAACCCCGGCGTGGGGCGGGAGCAGTACTTC. The rearrangement joins TRBV9 to TRBJ2-7; TRBD1 is a possible D gene (5 bases). The CDR3 length is 13 residues. V gave up 6 bases and J gave up 7 bases, with 17 bases separating them. From germline, CDR1 is SGDLS and CDR2 YYNGEE.

Ten or more counts support this clonotype. V is TRBV5-1 and J is TRBJ1-4, with 9 bases identical to TRBD1. With V trimmed by 4 bases and J by 7 bases, 5 bases remained unmatched. Germline-derived CDR1 and CDR2 are SGHRS and YFSETQ. CDR3 length: 14 residues. The CDR3 region is CASSRTGGTEKLFF. The CDR3 region has the DNA TGCGCCAGCAGCCGCACAGGGGGCACTGAAAAACTGTTTTTT.

This clonotype was detected many times. This rearrangement joins TRBV20-1 to TRBJ2-1, with D perhaps TRBD2 (5 bases). Between the trimmed V and J ends, which lost 7 bases and 1 base, there was a span of 11 bases. CDR1 is DFQATT and CDR2 is SNEGSKA in the germline V gene (reference sequence). The CDR3 contains 13 residues. The CDR3 loop reads CSGEGWSYNEQFF. CDR3 nucleotide sequence: TGCAGTGGAGAGGGTTGGTCCTACAATGAGCAGTTCTTC.

The chain uses TRBV18 and TRBJ2-7; D not resolved. The CDR3 extends over 14 amino acids. V lost 2 bases, J lost 3 bases, and 11 bases lay in between. CDR1 is KGHSH and CDR2 is LQKENI in the germline V gene. In DNA, the CDR3 is TGTGCCAGCTCACCAACTCCAAGGCTCTACGAGCAGTACTTC. This gives the protein CASSPTPRLYEQYF.

The CDR3 DNA reads TGTGCCAGCAGTGACGAGGGGGTTCGCGAGCAGTACTTC. Its translation: CASSDEGVREQYF. This sequence joins TRBV12-3 or TRBV12-4 and TRBJ2-7, with TRBD1 as a possible D gene (6 bases). V shed 5 bases and J shed 6 bases, with 14 bases lying between them. The CDR3 length is 13 residues.

This clonotype showed up many times. V is TRBV11-2 and J is TRBJ2-2; D unclear. The germline V and J ends were trimmed by 5 bases and 5 bases, with 6 bases remaining between them. CDR3 size: 12 residues. The V gene's germline CDR1 is SGHAT and CDR2 FQNNGV. CDR3 region: CASSHETGELFF. The CDR3 DNA follows: TGTGCCAGCAGCCACGAGACCGGGGAGCTGTTTTTT.

This clonotype was seen at least ten times. The V gene is TRBV2, the J gene TRBJ1-6, with D perhaps matching TRBD1 (6 bases). Germline loops: CDR1 SNHLY, CDR2 FYNNEI. The CDR3 spans 13 residues. Trimming shortened V by 6 bases and J by 9 bases, and 12 bases separated the two germline ends. The CDR3 DNA reads as TGTGCCAGCAGCGGACAGAGTGGTTCACCCCTCCACTTT. This gives the protein CASSGQSGSPLHF.

This clonotype came up a few times. The chain uses TRBV2 and TRBJ2-5; 7 nucleotides match TRBD1. Losses at the gene ends were 6 bases for V and 4 bases for J; bases not matched to a gene: 2. In germline, CDR1 is SNHLY, CDR2 FYNNEI. The CDR3 contains 12 residues. CDR3 coding DNA: TGTGCCAGCAGAAACAGGGGAGAGACCCAGTACTTC. It is translated as CASRNRGETQYF. The full variable domain, its missing parts supplied by reference TRBV2 and TRBJ2-5, is EPEVTQTPSHQVTQMGQEVILRCVPISNHLYFYWYRQILGQKVEFLVSFYNNEISEKSEIFDDQFSVERPDGSNFTLKIRSTKLEDSAMYFCASRNRGETQYFGPGTRLLVL.